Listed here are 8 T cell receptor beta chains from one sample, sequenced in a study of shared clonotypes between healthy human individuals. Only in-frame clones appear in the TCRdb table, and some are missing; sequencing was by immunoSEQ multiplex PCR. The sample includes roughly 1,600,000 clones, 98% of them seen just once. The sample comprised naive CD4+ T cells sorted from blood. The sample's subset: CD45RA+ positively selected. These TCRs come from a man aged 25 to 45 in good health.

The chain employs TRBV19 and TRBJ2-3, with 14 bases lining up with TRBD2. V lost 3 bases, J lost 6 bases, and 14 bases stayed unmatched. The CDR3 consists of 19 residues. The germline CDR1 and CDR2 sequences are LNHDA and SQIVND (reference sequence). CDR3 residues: CASSIRTSGRPWSPDTQYF. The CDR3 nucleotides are TGTGCCAGTAGTATTAGGACTAGCGGGAGGCCATGGTCTCCCGATACGCAGTATTTT.

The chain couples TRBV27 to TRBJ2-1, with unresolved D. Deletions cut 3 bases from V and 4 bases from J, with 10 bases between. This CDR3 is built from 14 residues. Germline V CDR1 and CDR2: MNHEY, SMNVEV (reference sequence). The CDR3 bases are TGTGCCAGCAGTTTGAGGAACTTTTACAATGAGCAGTTCTTC. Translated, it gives CASSLRNFYNEQFF.

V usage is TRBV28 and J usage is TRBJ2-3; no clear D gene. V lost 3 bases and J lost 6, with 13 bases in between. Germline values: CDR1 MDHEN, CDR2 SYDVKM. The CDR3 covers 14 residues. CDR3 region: CASSFGGLGDTQYF. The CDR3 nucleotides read TGTGCCAGCAGTTTCGGTGGGTTGGGGGATACGCAGTATTTT.

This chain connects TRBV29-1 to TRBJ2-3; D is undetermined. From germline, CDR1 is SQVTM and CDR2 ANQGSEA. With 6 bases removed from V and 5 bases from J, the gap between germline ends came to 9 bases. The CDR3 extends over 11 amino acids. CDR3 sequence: CSVDIKDTQYF. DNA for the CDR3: TGCAGCGTGGATATAAAAGATACGCAGTATTTT.

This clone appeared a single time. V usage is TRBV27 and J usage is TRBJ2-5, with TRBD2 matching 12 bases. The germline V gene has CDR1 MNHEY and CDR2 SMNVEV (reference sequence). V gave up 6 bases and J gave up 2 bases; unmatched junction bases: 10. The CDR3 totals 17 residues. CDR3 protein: CASSLYVTSGRQETQYF. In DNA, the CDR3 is TGTGCCAGCAGCCTATACGTTACTAGCGGGAGGCAAGAGACCCAGTACTTC.

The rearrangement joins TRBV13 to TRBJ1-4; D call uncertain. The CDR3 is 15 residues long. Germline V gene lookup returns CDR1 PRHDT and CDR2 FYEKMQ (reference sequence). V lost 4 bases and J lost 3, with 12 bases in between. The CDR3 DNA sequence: TGTGCCAGCAGCTCTAACGGAGGACCTAATGAAAAACTGTTTTTT. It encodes CASSSNGGPNEKLFF. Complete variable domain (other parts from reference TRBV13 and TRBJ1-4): AAGVIQSPRHLIKEKRETATLKCYPIPRHDTVYWYQQGPGQDPQFLISFYEKMQSDKGSIPDRFSAQQFSDYHSELNMSSLELGDSALYFCASSSNGGPNEKLFFGSGTQLSVL.

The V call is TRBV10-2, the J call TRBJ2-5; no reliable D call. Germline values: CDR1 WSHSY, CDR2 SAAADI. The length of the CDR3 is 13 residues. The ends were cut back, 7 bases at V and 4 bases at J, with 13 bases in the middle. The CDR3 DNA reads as TGCGCCAGCATTATGAAGGACGGAGAGACCCAGTACTTC. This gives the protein CASIMKDGETQYF.

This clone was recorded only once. This chain's CDR3 is CASSRGSTYEQYF. In nucleotides, the CDR3 is TGTGCCAGTAGTAGGGGCAGCACCTACGAGCAGTACTTC. The chain couples TRBV19 to TRBJ2-7, with D perhaps matching TRBD1 (5 bases). CDR1 is LNHDA, CDR2 SQIVND, per germline (reference sequence). The germline V and J ends were trimmed by 4 bases and 2 bases, with 9 bases remaining between them. The CDR3 spans 13 residues. Full variable domain (rest looked up from reference TRBV19 and TRBJ2-7): DGGITQSPKYLFRKEGQNVTLSCEQNLNHDAMYWYRQDPGQGLRLIYYSQIVNDFQKGDIAEGYSVSREKKESFPLTVTSAQKNPTAFYLCASSRGSTYEQYFGPGTRLTVT.